This T cell receptor (beta chain) was identified in a study of cytomegalovirus exposure and HLA in healthy donors. General study results and limits: In a later analysis, most CMV-associated TCR beta chains appeared HLA-restricted. A few CMV-associated chains proved CMV antigen-specific in vitro.

The PCR made use of 60 Vbeta and 13 Jbeta primers. Only in-frame clones appear in the TCRdb table, and some are missing; sequencing was by immunoSEQ multiplex PCR. This sample carries some 190,000 clones, around 83% of them seen once, and the ten largest clones take roughly 0.99%. A remark on this clone: The antigen is unknown.

Nominal health characterized the donors when sampled, though unrecorded immune exposures were likely. The CDR3 contains 13 residues. Per germline, CDR1 LNHDA and CDR2 SQIVND (reference sequence). J was trimmed by 11 bases and V by 1 base; bases with no gene match: 6. This receptor was identified in a woman in her 40s in good health and CMV-seronegative. Sequences were obtained from PBMCs. The chain is built from TRBV19 and TRBJ1-1; TRBD1 matches at 8 bases. The chain's CDR3 is CASSIVTGELAFF. In nucleotides, the CDR3 is TGTGCCAGTAGTATAGTGACAGGGGAGCTCGCTTTCTTT.